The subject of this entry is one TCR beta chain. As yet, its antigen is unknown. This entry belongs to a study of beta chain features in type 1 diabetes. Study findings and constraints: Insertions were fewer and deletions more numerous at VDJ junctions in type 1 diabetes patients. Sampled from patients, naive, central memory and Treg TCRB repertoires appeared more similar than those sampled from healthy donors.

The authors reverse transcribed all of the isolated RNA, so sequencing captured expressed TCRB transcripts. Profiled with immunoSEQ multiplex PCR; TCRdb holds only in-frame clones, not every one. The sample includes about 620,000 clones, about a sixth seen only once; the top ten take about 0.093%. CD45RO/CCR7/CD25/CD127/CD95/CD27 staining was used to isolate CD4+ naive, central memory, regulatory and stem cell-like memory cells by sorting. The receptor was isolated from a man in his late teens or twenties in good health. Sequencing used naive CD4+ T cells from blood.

CDR3 in amino acids: CASSFTLQGFEQYF. The CDR3 nucleotides read TGTGCCAGCAGCTTCACCCTACAGGGATTCGAGCAGTACTTC. The chain joins TRBV7-2 to TRBJ2-7; D is perhaps TRBD1 (6 bases). Germline loops: CDR1 SGHTA, CDR2 FQGNSA. The CDR3 spans 14 residues. V was clipped by 3 bases and J by 6 bases, with 15 bases between them.